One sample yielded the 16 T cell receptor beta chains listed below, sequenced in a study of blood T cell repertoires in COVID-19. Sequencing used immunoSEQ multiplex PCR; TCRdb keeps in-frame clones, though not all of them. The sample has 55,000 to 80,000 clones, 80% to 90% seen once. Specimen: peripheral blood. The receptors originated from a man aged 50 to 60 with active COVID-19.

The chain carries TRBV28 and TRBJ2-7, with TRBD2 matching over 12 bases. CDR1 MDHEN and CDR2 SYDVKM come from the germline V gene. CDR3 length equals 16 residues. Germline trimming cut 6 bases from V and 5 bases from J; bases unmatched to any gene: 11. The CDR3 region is CASSLTSGSETDEQYF. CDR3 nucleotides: TGTGCCAGCAGCCTGACTAGCGGGAGTGAAACCGACGAGCAGTACTTC. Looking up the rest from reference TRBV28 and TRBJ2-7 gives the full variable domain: DVKVTQSSRYLVKRTGEKVFLECVQDMDHENMFWYRQDPGLGLRLIYFSYDVKMKEKGDIPEGYSVSREKKERFSLILESASTNQTSMYLCASSLTSGSETDEQYFGPGTRLTVT.

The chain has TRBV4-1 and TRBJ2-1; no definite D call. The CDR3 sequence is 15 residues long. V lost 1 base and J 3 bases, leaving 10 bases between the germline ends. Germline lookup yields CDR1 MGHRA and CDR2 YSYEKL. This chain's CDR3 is CASSQVYSYYNEQFF. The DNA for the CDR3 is TGCGCCAGCAGCCAAGTGTACAGTTACTACAATGAGCAGTTCTTC.

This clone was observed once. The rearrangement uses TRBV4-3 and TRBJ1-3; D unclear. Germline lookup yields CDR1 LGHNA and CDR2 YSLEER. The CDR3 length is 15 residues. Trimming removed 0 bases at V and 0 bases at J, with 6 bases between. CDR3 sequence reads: CASSQDTSSGNTIYF. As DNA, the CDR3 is TGCGCCAGCAGCCAAGACACGAGCTCTGGAAACACCATATATTTT.

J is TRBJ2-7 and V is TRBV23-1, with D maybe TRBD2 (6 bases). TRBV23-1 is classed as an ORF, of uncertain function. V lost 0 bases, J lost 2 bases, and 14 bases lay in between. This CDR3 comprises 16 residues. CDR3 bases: TGCGCCAGCAGTCAATCGCAAGTAGCGGTACCCTACGAGCAGTACTTC. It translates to CASSQSQVAVPYEQYF.

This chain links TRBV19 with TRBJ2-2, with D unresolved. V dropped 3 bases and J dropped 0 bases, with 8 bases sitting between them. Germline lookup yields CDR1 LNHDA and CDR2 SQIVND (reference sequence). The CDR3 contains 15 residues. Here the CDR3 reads CASSIGATNTGELFF. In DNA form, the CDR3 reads TGTGCCAGTAGTATTGGAGCCACGAACACCGGGGAGCTGTTTTTT.

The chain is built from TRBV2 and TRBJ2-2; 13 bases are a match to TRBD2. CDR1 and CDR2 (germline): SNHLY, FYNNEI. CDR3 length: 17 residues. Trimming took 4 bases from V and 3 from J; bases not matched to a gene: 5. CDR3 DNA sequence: TGTGCCAGCAGTGGCACACTAGCGGGGGGGCACACCGGGGAGCTGTTTTTT. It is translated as CASSGTLAGGHTGELFF.

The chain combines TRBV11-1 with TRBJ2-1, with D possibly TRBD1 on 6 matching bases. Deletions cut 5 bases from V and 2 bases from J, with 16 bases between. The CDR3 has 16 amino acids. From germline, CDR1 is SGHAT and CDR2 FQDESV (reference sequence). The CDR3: CASSLPGERAYNEQFF. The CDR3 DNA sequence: TGTGCCAGCAGCCTACCAGGGGAAAGAGCCTACAATGAGCAGTTCTTC. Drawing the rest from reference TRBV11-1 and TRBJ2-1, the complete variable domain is EAEVAQSPRYKITEKSQAVAFWCDPISGHATLYWYRQILGQGPELLVQFQDESVVDDSQLPKDRFSAERLKGVDSTLKIQPAELGDSAMYLCASSLPGERAYNEQFFGPGTRLTVL.

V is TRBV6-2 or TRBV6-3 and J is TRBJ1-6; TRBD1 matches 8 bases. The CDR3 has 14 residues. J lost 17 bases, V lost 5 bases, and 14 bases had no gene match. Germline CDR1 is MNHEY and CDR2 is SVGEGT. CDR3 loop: CASSRTGRTSPVHF. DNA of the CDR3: TGTGCCAGCAGTAGGACAGGGCGAACCTCTCCTGTCCACTTT.

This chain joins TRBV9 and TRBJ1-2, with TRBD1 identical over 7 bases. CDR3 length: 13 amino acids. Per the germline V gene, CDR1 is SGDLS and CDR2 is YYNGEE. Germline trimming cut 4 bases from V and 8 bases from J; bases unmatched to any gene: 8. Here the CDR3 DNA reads TGTGCCAGCAGCCCCCAGGGGGGAACGGGCTACACCTTC. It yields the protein CASSPQGGTGYTF.

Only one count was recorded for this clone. The CDR3 DNA sequence: TGTGCCAGCAGCCACCGACAGGGGCTGGGGGATGAGCAGTTCTTC. As protein: CASSHRQGLGDEQFF. J is TRBJ2-1 and V is TRBV3-1 (or the pseudogene TRBV3-2); 8 bases fit TRBD1. The CDR3 extends over 15 amino acids. With V trimmed by 3 bases and J by 8 bases, 9 bases remained unmatched. Germline V CDR1 and CDR2: LGHDT, YNNKEL (reference sequence).

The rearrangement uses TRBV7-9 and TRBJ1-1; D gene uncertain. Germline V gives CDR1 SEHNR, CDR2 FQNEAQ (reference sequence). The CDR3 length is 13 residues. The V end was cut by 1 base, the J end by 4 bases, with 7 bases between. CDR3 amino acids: CASSLGGSTEAFF. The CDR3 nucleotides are TGTGCCAGCAGCTTAGGAGGGAGCACTGAAGCTTTCTTT.

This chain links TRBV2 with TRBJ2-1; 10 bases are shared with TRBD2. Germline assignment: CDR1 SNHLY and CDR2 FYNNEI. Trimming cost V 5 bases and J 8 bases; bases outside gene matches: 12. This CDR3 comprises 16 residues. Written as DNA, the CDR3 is TGTGCCAGCAGTCTAAGCGGGAGGGGTGCGGTGGATGAGCAGTTCTTC. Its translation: CASSLSGRGAVDEQFF.

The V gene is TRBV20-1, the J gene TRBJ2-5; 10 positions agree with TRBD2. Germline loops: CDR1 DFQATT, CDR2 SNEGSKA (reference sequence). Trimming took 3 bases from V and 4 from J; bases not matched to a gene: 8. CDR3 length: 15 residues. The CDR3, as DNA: TGCAGTGCTAGTAAGATCCTAGCGGGAGTAGAGACCCAGTACTTC. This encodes CSASKILAGVETQYF.

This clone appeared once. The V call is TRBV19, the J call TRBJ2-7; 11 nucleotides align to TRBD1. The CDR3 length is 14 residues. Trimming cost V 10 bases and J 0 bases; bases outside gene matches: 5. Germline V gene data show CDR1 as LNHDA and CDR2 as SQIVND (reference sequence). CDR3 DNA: TGTGCCACTCTTGGGACAGGGGGCTCCTACGAGCAGTACTTC. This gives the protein CATLGTGGSYEQYF.

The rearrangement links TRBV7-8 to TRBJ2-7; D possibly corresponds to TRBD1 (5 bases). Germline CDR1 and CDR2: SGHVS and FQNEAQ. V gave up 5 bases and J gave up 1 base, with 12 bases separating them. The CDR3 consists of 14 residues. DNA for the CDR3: TGTGCCAGCAGCCCATCCAGGGTTTCCTACGAGCAGTACTTC. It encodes CASSPSRVSYEQYF.

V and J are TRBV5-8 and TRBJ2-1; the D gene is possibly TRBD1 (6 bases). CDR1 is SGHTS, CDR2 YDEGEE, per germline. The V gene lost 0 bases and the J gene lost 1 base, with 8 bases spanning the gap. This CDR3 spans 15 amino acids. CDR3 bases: TGTGCCAGCAGCTTGGCCGGACAGTCCTACAATGAGCAGTTCTTC. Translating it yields CASSLAGQSYNEQFF. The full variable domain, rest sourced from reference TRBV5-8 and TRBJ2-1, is EAGVTQSPTHLIKTRGQQATLRCSPISGHTSVYWYQQALGLGLQFLLWYDEGEERNRGNFPPRFSGRQFPNYSSELNVNALELEDSALYLCASSLAGQSYNEQFFGPGTRLTVL.